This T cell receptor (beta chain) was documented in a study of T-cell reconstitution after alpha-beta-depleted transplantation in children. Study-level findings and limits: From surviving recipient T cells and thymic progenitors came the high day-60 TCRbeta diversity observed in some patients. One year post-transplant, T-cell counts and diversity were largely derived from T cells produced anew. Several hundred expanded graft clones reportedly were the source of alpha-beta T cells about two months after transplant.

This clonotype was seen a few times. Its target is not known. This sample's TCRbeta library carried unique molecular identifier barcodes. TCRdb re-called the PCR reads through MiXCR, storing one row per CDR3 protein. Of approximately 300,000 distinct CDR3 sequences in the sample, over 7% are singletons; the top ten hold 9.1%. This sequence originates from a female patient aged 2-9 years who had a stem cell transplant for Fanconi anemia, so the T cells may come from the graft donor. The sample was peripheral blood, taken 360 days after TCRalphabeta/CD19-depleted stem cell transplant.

The CDR3 coding sequence is TGTGCCAGCAGTTACTTTCATCAGTCGGATACGCAGTATTTT. This sequence encodes CASSYFHQSDTQYF. The rearrangement joins TRBV6-2 or TRBV6-3 to TRBJ2-3; unclear D gene. The CDR3 spans 14 residues. V was shortened by 1 base and J by 6 bases, with 11 bases between the two germline ends. The germline gives CDR1 MNHEY, CDR2 SVGEGT.